This T cell receptor (beta chain) was profiled in a study of Tregs in tolerant kidney transplant recipients. This CDR3 has 14 residues. Germline values: CDR1 SQVTM, CDR2 ANQGSEA. Trimming removed 4 bases from V and 7 bases from J; junction bases left unmatched: 10. On this clone itself: Its specificity is not known.

Sequencing used immunoSEQ multiplex PCR; TCRdb keeps in-frame clones, though not all of them. The data contain approximately 50,000 clones, over 80% of them singletons. Study observations and caveats: No direct test of biological reproducibility was done here. In tolerant patients, donor-specific Tregs outgrew total Tregs, suggesting antigen-driven expansion. For some patients, primers changed over time, blocking nucleotide-level comparison.

Recipients received nonmyeloablative bone marrow transplants from related graft donors, with transient mixed chimerism. CD4+CD25+CD127- Tregs, CD4+CD25- non-Tregs, CD4 and CD8 cells were sorted. The sequencing here drew on CD8+ T cells from blood (PBMCs), taken 24 months after the transplant. This clonotype was obtained from a human patient who received a combined kidney and bone marrow transplant. The graft donor may have given rise to some T cells. The chain combines TRBV29-1 with TRBJ2-7; 10 positions match TRBD2. For the CDR3, the DNA is TGCAGCGTTGTGCCGCTAGCGGGAGCTTGGGAGCAGTACTTC. Translation: CSVVPLAGAWEQYF.